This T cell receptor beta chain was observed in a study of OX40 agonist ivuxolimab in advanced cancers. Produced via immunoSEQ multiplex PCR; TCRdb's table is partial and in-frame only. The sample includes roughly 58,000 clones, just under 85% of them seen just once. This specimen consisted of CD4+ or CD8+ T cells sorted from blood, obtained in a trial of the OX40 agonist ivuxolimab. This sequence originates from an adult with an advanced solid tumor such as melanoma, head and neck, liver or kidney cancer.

The CDR3 sequence is CASSSGDRDLEKLFF. CDR3 sequence (DNA): TGTGCCAGCAGCTCCGGGGACAGGGATCTTGAAAAACTGTTTTTT. The chain recombines TRBV7-9 with TRBJ1-4; TRBD1 agrees at 9 bases. V was clipped by 4 bases and J by 7 bases; unmatched bases: 7. The CDR3 length is 15 residues. CDR1 is SEHNR, CDR2 FQNEAQ, per germline (reference sequence).